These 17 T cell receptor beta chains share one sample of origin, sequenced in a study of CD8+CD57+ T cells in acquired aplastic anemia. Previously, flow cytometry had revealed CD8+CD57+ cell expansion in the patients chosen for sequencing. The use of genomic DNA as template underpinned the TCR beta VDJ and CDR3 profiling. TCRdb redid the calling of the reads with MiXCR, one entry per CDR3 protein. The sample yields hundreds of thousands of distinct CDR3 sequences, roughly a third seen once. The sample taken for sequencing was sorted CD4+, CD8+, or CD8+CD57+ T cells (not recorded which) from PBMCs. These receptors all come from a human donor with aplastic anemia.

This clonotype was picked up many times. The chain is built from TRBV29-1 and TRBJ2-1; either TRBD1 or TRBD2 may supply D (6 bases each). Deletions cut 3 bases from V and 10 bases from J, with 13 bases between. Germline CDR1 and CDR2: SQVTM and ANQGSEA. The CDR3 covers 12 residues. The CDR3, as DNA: TGCAGCGTTGATCGGGGGCCGGGGGAGCAGTTCTTC. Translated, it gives CSVDRGPGEQFF.

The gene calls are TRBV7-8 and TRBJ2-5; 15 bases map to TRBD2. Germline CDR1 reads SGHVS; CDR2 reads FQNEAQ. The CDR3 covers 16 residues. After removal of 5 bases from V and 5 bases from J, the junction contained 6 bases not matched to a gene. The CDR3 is CASSRGLAGGGETQYF. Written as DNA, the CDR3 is TGTGCCAGCAGCCGGGGACTAGCGGGGGGCGGGGAGACCCAGTACTTC. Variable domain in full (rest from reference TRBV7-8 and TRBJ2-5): GAGVSQSPRYKVAKRGQDVALRCDPISGHVSLFWYQQALGQGPEFLTYFQNEAQLDKSGLPSDRFFAERPEGSVSTLKIQRTQQEDSAVYLCASSRGLAGGGETQYFGPGTRLLVL.

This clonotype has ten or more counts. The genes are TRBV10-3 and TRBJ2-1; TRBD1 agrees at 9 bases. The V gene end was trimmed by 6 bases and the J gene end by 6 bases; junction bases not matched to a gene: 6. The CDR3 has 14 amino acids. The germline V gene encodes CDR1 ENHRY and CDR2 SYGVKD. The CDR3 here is CAISSGTGSNEQFF. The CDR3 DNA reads TGTGCCATCAGCTCCGGGACAGGGTCCAATGAGCAGTTCTTC.

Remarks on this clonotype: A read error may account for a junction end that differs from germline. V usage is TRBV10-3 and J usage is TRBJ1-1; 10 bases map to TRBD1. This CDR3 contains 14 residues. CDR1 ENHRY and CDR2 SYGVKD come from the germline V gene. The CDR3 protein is CAIRGTGDATETFF. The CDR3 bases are TGTGCCATCAGGGGGACAGGGGATGCCACTGAAACTTTCTTT.

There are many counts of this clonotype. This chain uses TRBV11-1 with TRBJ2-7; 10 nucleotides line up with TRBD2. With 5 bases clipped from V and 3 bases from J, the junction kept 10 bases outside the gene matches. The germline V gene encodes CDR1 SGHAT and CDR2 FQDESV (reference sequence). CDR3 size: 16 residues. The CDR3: CASSPRLAGEDYEQYF. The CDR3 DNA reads TGTGCCAGCAGCCCCCGTCTAGCGGGAGAGGACTACGAGCAGTACTTC.

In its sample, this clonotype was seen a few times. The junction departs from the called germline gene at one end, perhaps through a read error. The CDR3 DNA is TGTGCCAGCAGTCTTAGATTGGGGAGGAACACTAAAGCTTTCTTT. Its translation is CASSLRLGRNTKAFF. The gene calls are TRBV7-3 and TRBJ1-1, with unresolved D. The CDR3 spans 15 residues. CDR1 and CDR2 (germline): SGHTA, FQGTGA.

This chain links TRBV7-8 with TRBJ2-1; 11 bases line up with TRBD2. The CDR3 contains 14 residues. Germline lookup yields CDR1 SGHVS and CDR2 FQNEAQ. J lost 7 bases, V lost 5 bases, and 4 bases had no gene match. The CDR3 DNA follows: TGTGCCAGCAGCCAACTAGCGGGAGCGAATGAGCAGTTCTTC. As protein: CASSQLAGANEQFF.

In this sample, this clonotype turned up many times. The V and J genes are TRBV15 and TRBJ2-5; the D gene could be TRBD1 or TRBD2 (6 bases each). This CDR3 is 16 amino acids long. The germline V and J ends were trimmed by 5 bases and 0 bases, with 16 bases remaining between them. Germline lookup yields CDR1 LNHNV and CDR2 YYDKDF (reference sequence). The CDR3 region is CATSSKGGTHQETQYF. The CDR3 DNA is TGTGCCACCAGCTCGAAAGGGGGGACCCACCAAGAGACCCAGTACTTC.

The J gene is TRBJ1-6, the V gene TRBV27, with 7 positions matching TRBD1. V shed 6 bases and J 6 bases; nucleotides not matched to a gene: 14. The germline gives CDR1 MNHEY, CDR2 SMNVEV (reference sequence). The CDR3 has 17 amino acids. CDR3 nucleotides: TGTGCCAGCAGCTCCCTGACGGGAACAGGGGTTAATTCACCCCTCCACTTT. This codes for CASSSLTGTGVNSPLHF.

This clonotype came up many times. CDR3 nucleotide sequence: TGTGCCAGCAGTTCTATGGGACAGGAGAGCAATCAGCCCCAGCATTTT. It yields the protein CASSSMGQESNQPQHF. V and J are TRBV2 and TRBJ1-5; TRBD1 matches 8 bases. V lost 5 bases, J lost 1 base, and 7 bases stayed unmatched. This CDR3 is 16 amino acids long. Germline V gives CDR1 SNHLY, CDR2 FYNNEI.

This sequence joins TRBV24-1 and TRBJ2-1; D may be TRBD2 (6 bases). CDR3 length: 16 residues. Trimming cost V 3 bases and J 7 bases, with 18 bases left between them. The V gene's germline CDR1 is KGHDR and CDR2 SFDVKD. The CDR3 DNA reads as TGTGCCACCAGTGATGGCGCCGGGGGTTTCGTGAATGAGCAGTTCTTC. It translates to CATSDGAGGFVNEQFF.

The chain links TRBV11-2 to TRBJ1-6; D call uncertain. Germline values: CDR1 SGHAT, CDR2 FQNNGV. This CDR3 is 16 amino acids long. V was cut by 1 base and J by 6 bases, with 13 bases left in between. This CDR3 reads CASSLGGFGINSPLHF. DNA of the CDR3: TGTGCCAGCAGCTTAGGGGGATTCGGGATTAATTCACCCCTCCACTTT.

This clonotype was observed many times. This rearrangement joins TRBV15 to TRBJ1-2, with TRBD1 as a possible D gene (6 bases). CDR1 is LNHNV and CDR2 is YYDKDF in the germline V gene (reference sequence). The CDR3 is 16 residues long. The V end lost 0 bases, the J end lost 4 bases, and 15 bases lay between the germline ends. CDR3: CATSRDWGQGIYGYTF. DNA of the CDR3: TGTGCCACCAGCAGAGATTGGGGGCAAGGGATCTATGGCTACACCTTC.

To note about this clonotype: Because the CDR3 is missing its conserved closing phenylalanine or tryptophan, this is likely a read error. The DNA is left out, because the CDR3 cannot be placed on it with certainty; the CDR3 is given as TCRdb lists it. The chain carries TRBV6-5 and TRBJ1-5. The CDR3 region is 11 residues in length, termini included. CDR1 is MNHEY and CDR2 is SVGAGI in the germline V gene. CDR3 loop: CASSYRGLQRY.

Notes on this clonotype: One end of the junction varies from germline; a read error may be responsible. This chain's CDR3 is CASGGAGTDTPYF. DNA of the CDR3: TGTGCCAGCGGGGGGGCCGGCACAGATACGCCGTATTTT. The chain joins TRBV2 to TRBJ2-3; TRBD2 might be the D (7 bases). The length of the CDR3 is 13 residues. Germline V CDR1 and CDR2: SNHLY, FYNNEI.

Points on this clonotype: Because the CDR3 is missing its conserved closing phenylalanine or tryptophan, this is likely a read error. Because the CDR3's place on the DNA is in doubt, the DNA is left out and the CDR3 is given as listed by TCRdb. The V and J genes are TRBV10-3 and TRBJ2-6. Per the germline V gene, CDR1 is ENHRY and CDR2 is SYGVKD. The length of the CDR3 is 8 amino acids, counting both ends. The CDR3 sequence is CAISPATS.

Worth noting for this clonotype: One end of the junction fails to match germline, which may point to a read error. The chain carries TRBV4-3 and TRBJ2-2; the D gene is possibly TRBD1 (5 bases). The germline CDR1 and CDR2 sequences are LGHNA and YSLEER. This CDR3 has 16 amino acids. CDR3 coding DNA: TGCGTCAGCAGCCAAGAACATTCAGGGATCCCCGGGGAGCTGTTTTTT. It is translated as CVSSQEHSGIPGELFF.